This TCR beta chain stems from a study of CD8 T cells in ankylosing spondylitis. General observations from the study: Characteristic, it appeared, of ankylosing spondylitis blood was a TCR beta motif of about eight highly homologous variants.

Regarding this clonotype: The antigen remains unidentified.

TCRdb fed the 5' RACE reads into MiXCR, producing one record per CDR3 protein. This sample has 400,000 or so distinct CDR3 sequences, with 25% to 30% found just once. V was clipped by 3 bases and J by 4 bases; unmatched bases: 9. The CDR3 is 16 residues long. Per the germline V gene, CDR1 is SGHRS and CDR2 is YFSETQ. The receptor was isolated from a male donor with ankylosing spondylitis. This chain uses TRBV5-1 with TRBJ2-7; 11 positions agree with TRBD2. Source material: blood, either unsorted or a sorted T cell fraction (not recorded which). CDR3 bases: TGCGCCAGCAGCTCTGGTCGGCCTAGCGGGAGGTACGAGCAGTACTTC. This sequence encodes CASSSGRPSGRYEQYF.